Given below is one TCR beta chain in context. A much larger clone differs from this one at a single base, so this may be a read error. Arm-PCR of CDR3 regions and iRepertoire HTBI primers were used to build TCR beta libraries. TCRdb analysed the multiplex PCR reads with MiXCR anew, one entry per CDR3 protein. This sample has roughly 360,000 distinct CDR3 sequences, with around 11% found just once. The sample comes from a study of regulatory T cells in long-lasting Graves disease. CDR3 length equals 18 residues. Germline CDR1 and CDR2: SGHKS and YYEKEE (reference sequence). Time point specified: newly diagnosed GD, antithyroid drugs for less than 3 months. With RNA extracted from PBMCs as input, the TCR library was made. This sample also belongs to another study, concerning T cells in Graves' hyperthyroidism and ophthalmopathy. That study adds: Patients showing uncontrolled infection, other autoimmune disease, pregnancy or lactation were ineligible.

This specimen was peripheral blood mononuclear cells (PBMCs), taken at new diagnosis, from a patient treated with antithyroid drugs. The receptor was isolated from a woman younger than 30 with Graves disease. This chain links TRBV5-5 with TRBJ2-3; D uncertain. The end of the DNA fits TRBJ1-5 better, so the J call may be wrong. The CDR3 region is CASSLPSDTGPYTDTQHF. The CDR3 DNA reads TGTGCCAGCAGCTTGCCCAGCGATACTGGACCGTACACAGATACGCAGCATTTT.